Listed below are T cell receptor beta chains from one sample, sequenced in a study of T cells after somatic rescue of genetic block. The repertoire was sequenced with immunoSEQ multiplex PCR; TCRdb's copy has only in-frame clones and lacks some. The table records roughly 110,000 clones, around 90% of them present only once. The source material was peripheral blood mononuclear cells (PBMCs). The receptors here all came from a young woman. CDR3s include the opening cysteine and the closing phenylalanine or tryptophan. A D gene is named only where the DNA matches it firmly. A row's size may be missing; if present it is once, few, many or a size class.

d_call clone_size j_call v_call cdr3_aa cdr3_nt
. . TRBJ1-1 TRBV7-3 CASSPRGGGNTEAFF TGTGCCAGCAGCCCCAGGGGTGGTGGGAACACTGAAGCTTTCTTT
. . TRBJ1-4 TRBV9 CASSVSGGVNEKLFF TGTGCCAGCAGCGTAAGCGGGGGAGTTAATGAAAAACTGTTTTTT
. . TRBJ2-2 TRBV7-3 CASSYDRPPAGELFF TGTGCCAGCAGCTACGACAGACCTCCGGCCGGGGAGCTGTTTTTT
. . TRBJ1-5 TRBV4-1 CASSHSLTATGQPQHF TGCGCCAGCAGCCACTCCTTAACAGCGACGGGTCAGCCCCAGCATTTT
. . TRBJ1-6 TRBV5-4 CASSLTKGYNSPLHF TGTGCCAGCAGCTTGACTAAAGGGTACAATTCACCCCTCCACTTT
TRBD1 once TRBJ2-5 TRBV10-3 CAISAPGQQETQYF TGTGCCATCAGCGCACCGGGACAGCAAGAGACCCAGTACTTC
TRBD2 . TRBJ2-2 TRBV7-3 CASSSAGAGGLGTGELFF TGTGCCAGCAGCTCCGCCGGAGCGGGGGGGCTTGGCACCGGGGAGCTGTTTTTT
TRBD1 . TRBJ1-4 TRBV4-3 CASSHGDRKTNEKLFF TGCGCCAGCAGCCATGGGGACAGGAAAACTAATGAAAAACTGTTTTTT
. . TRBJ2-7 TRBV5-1 CASSPGLSGGGYEQYF TGCGCCAGCAGCCCCGGACTCTCCGGAGGGGGCTACGAGCAGTACTTC
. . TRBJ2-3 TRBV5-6 CASRLGAASNTQYF TGTGCCAGCAGGCTAGGGGCAGCTTCGAATACGCAGTATTTT
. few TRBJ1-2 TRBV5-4 CASSLYGAGQHGYTF TGTGCCAGCAGCTTGTACGGGGCAGGACAACATGGCTACACCTTC
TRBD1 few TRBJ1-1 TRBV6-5 CASSLDRDNTEAFF TGTGCCAGCAGCCTGGACAGGGACAACACTGAAGCTTTCTTT
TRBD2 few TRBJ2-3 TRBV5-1 CASSLDTTAGDTQYF TGCGCCAGCAGCCTGGACACGACAGCGGGGGATACGCAGTATTTT
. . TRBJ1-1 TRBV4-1 CASSQIIQETHTEAFF TGCGCCAGCAGCCAGATCATACAGGAGACGCACACTGAAGCTTTCTTT
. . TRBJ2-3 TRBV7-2 CASSRQGGSTDTQYF TGTGCCAGCAGCCGGCAGGGAGGAAGCACAGATACGCAGTATTTT
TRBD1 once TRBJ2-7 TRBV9 CASSAEPGQAYEQYF TGTGCCAGCAGCGCTGAGCCGGGACAGGCCTACGAGCAGTACTTC
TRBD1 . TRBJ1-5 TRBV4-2 CASSQGGTGNQPQHF TGTGCCAGCAGCCAAGGGGGGACAGGCAATCAGCCCCAGCATTTT
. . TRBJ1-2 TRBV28 CASSPLGGEQVNYGYTF TGTGCCAGCAGTCCGCTTGGCGGGGAACAGGTTAACTATGGCTACACCTTC
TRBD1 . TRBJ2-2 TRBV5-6 CASTRPSGTGIVGELFF TGTGCCAGCACCCGACCATCCGGGACAGGAATCGTGGGGGAGCTGTTTTTT
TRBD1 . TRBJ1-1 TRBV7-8 CASGTGRRLNTEAFF TGTGCCAGCGGGACAGGGAGACGTTTGAACACTGAAGCTTTCTTT
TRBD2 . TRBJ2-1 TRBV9 CASSPTITPLAGNNEQFF TGTGCCAGCAGCCCCACTATCACCCCCCTAGCGGGGAACAATGAGCAGTTCTTC
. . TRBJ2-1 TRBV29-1 CSLKGGEHNEQFF TGCAGCCTAAAGGGGGGGGAACACAATGAGCAGTTCTTC
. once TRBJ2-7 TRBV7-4 CASSRVVQSSYEQYF TGTGCCAGCAGCCGCGTGGTCCAAAGCTCCTACGAGCAGTACTTC
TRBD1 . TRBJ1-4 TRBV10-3 CAISNRDRVEKLFF TGTGCCATCAGCAACCGGGACAGGGTGGAAAAACTGTTTTTT
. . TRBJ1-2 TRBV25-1 CASSATTGPGGYTF TGTGCCAGCAGTGCGACAACGGGCCCAGGTGGCTACACCTTC
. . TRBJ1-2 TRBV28 CASSSSFTGFSGYTF TGTGCCAGCAGTTCCTCGTTCACAGGGTTCTCTGGCTACACCTTC
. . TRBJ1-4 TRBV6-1 CASTVPHRGNEKLFF TGTGCCAGTACTGTGCCCCATCGAGGCAATGAAAAACTGTTTTTT
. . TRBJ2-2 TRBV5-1 CASSPVRVISGELFF TGCGCCAGCAGCCCTGTCAGGGTGATTTCCGGGGAGCTGTTTTTT
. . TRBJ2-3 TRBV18 CASSQVASSSTDTQYF TGTGCCAGCTCACAAGTCGCATCTTCAAGCACAGATACGCAGTATTTT
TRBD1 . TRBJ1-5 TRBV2 CASSVATGGQPQHF TGTGCCAGCAGTGTGGCGACAGGGGGTCAGCCCCAGCATTTT
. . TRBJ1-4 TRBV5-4 CASSRDSLNNEKLFF TGTGCCAGCAGCCGCGACAGTTTAAATAATGAAAAACTGTTTTTT
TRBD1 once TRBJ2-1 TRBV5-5 CASSLLTGAYNEQFF TGTGCCAGCAGCTTATTGACAGGGGCCTACAATGAGCAGTTCTTC